This is a list of T cell receptor beta chains from one sample in a study of T cells after yellow fever vaccination. TCRdb ran MiXCR on the 5' RACE reads and lists one entry per CDR3 protein. The profile shows 510,000 or so distinct CDR3 sequences, approximately 21% of them singletons. Sequences were derived from PBMCs, sampled 15 days after the yellow fever booster vaccination. Receptors were obtained from a young man who received the YFV17D yellow fever vaccine. The CDR3 runs from the conserved cysteine through the conserved F or W. Fields, in order: J gene, D gene, clone size, V gene, CDR3 protein, CDR3 DNA. D genes are given only for firm matches. Size is stated for part of the rows, as once, few or many counts, or as a class when the clone is expanded.

>TRBJ2-1|TRBD2|few|TRBV7-9
CASSEGLAQFF
TGTGCCAGCAGCGAGGGACTAGCTCAGTTCTTC
>TRBJ2-3|TRBD2|NA|TRBV3-1
CASSQSSGSTQYF
TGTGCCAGCAGCCAATCTAGCGGGAGTACGCAGTATTTT
>TRBJ1-4|NA|NA|TRBV5-5
CASTVATNEKLFF
TGTGCCAGCACCGTAGCAACTAATGAAAAACTGTTTTTT
>TRBJ1-2|TRBD1|NA|TRBV20-1
CSAGGPGQGKGNYGYTF
TGCAGTGCTGGGGGGCCGGGACAGGGAAAGGGTAACTATGGCTACACCTTC
>TRBJ1-1|NA|NA|TRBV7-6
CASSLALGSGANTEAFF
TGTGCCAGCAGCTTAGCGCTGGGTTCAGGGGCGAACACTGAAGCTTTCTTT
>TRBJ2-2|TRBD2|NA|TRBV6-2/TRBV6-3
CASSRLTSVGGELFF
TGTGCCAGCAGTCGCCTGACTAGCGTTGGCGGGGAGCTGTTTTTT
>TRBJ2-3|TRBD2|few|TRBV12-3/TRBV12-4
CASPPTSGIRDTQYF
TGTGCCAGCCCACCGACTAGCGGGATTCGGGATACGCAGTATTTT
>TRBJ2-6|TRBD1|once|TRBV12-3/TRBV12-4
CASSSPGQGNSGANVLTF
TGTGCCAGCAGTTCACCCGGACAGGGGAACTCTGGGGCCAACGTCCTGACTTTC
>TRBJ2-1|TRBD2|NA|TRBV9
CASSVVSSGSNEQFF
TGTGCCAGCAGCGTAGTGTCTAGCGGGAGTAATGAGCAGTTCTTC
>TRBJ2-1|TRBD2|NA|TRBV5-1
CASSFDYGGGKQFF
TGCGCCAGCAGCTTTGACTATGGCGGGGGTAAGCAGTTCTTC
>TRBJ2-1|TRBD2|NA|TRBV30
CAWRATSGRVNEQFF
TGTGCCTGGAGGGCGACTAGCGGGAGAGTCAATGAGCAGTTCTTC
>TRBJ1-2|TRBD1|once|TRBV6-1
CASDDRGRDRGYTF
TGTGCCAGCGACGACAGGGGACGTGATAGGGGCTACACCTTC
>TRBJ2-1|TRBD2|few|TRBV6-5
CASSYPGTSGRSSYNEQFF
TGTGCCAGCAGTTACCCCGGGACTAGCGGGAGATCGTCCTACAATGAGCAGTTCTTC
>TRBJ2-5|NA|NA|TRBV15
CATSNRVSVTQYF
TGTGCCACCAGCAACAGGGTCAGCGTGACCCAGTACTTC
>TRBJ2-1|NA|NA|TRBV14
CASSQGDQYSYNEQFF
TGTGCCAGCAGCCAAGGGGACCAATACTCCTACAATGAGCAGTTCTTC
>TRBJ2-5|NA|few|TRBV9
CASSRGEWDQYF
TGTGCCAGCAGCCGAGGAGAGTGGGACCAGTACTTC
>TRBJ2-3|NA|once|TRBV27
CASSWSSGTDTQYF
TGTGCCAGCAGTTGGTCTAGCGGCACAGATACGCAGTATTTT
>TRBJ2-1|TRBD2|few|TRBV9
CASSVDSRGRVTKQFF
TGTGCCAGCAGCGTAGACTCTCGAGGGAGGGTCACCAAGCAGTTCTTC
>TRBJ2-7|NA|few|TRBV7-2
CASSLGEQYF
TGTGCCAGCAGCTTAGGCGAGCAGTACTTC
>TRBJ2-7|NA|few|TRBV5-1
CASSPGHIEQYF
TGCGCCAGCAGCCCGGGCCACATCGAGCAGTACTTC
>TRBJ2-1|TRBD2|NA|TRBV12-3/TRBV12-4
CASSFTSGGSYYSSSYNEQFF
TGTGCCAGCAGTTTCACTAGCGGGGGATCCTACTACTCGAGCTCCTACAATGAGCAGTTCTTC
>TRBJ2-7|NA|NA|TRBV7-2
CASSQNRALSYEQYF
TGTGCCAGCAGCCAAAACAGGGCCCTTTCCTACGAGCAGTACTTC
>TRBJ1-5|TRBD1|NA|TRBV12-3/TRBV12-4
CASSNTGGISQPQHF
TGTGCCAGCAGCAATACAGGGGGGATCAGTCAGCCCCAGCATTTT
>TRBJ2-7|TRBD1|many|TRBV30
CAWSRTGSNLEQYF
TGTGCCTGGAGCCGGACAGGGTCCAATCTCGAGCAGTACTTC
>TRBJ2-3|NA|few|TRBV7-8
CASSLDIGDTDTQYF
TGTGCCAGCAGCTTAGATATTGGGGACACAGATACGCAGTATTTT
>TRBJ2-7|NA|NA|TRBV20-1
CSAPAAHRVLLEQYF
TGCAGTGCCCCGGCCGCCCATCGGGTTTTATTGGAGCAGTACTTC
>TRBJ2-3|NA|few|TRBV7-3
CASSLTGTSKGTQYF
TGTGCCAGCAGCTTAACGGGTACTTCAAAGGGTACGCAGTATTTT
>TRBJ2-2|NA|few|TRBV20-1
CSATNTGELFF
TGCAGTGCTACGAACACCGGGGAGCTGTTTTTT
>TRBJ2-1|TRBD2|few|TRBV5-1
CASSLLRTSGSYNEQFF
TGCGCCAGCAGCTTGCTACGGACTAGCGGGAGCTACAATGAGCAGTTCTTC
>TRBJ2-7|TRBD2|NA|TRBV7-6
CASSRRTSGTNEQYF
TGTGCCAGCTCCCGACGGACTAGCGGGACTAACGAGCAGTACTTC
>TRBJ2-7|TRBD1|few|TRBV27
CASRLGTGREQYF
TGTGCCAGCCGGCTCGGGACAGGGCGGGAGCAGTACTTC
>TRBJ2-2|NA|NA|TRBV7-8
CASSLGAGRELFF
TGTGCCAGCAGCTTAGGCGCCGGTCGGGAGCTGTTTTTT
>TRBJ2-7|NA|few|TRBV20-1
CSARRPGRSYEQYF
TGCAGTGCTAGAAGGCCCGGGAGATCCTACGAGCAGTACTTC
>TRBJ2-2|TRBD1|few|TRBV15
CATSRGTGIAGELFF
TGTGCCACCAGCAGAGGGACAGGGATTGCCGGGGAGCTGTTTTTT
>TRBJ2-1|NA|few|TRBV15
CATSRDRSSYNEQFF
TGTGCCACCAGCAGAGATCGCAGCTCCTACAATGAGCAGTTCTTC
>TRBJ2-2|NA|NA|TRBV28
CASSTPGIANTGELFF
TGTGCCAGCAGCACCCCTGGTATTGCGAACACCGGGGAGCTGTTTTTT
>TRBJ2-7|NA|NA|TRBV7-2
CASSLAQRQQYF
TGTGCCAGCAGCTTAGCTCAGAGACAGCAGTACTTC
>TRBJ1-2|NA|NA|TRBV5-1
CASSLVSPGSGYTF
TGCGCCAGCAGCTTGGTCTCCCCTGGATCGGGCTACACCTTC
>TRBJ2-3|NA|NA|TRBV29-1
CSAVSGTPITDTQYF
TGCAGCGCAGTTTCCGGGACTCCGATCACAGATACGCAGTATTTT
>TRBJ2-7|TRBD1|NA|TRBV7-2
CASTPGQGALGEQYF
TGTGCCAGCACCCCGGGACAGGGGGCTCTGGGCGAGCAGTACTTC
>TRBJ2-1|NA|few|TRBV7-2
CASSLAPGMGSYNEQFF
TGTGCCAGCAGCTTAGCGCCGGGTATGGGCTCCTACAATGAGCAGTTCTTC
>TRBJ1-4|NA|few|TRBV20-1
CSARTGQFNEKLFF
TGCAGTGCTAGAACAGGGCAGTTCAATGAAAAACTGTTTTTT
>TRBJ2-5|TRBD1|NA|TRBV10-3
CAISGGQDQETQYF
TGTGCCATCAGTGGTGGACAGGACCAAGAGACCCAGTACTTC
>TRBJ1-5|TRBD1|NA|TRBV5-1
CASSLDRDRPDSNQPQHF
TGCGCCAGCAGCTTGGACAGGGACAGACCAGATAGCAATCAGCCCCAGCATTTT
>TRBJ2-7|NA|NA|TRBV19
CASSLGGSGTPYEQYF
TGTGCCAGTAGCCTAGGGGGGAGCGGGACGCCCTACGAGCAGTACTTC
>TRBJ2-1|TRBD2|NA|TRBV19
CASRLAGTSSYNEQFF
TGTGCCAGTAGGTTAGCGGGTACTAGCTCCTACAATGAGCAGTTCTTC
>TRBJ2-7|NA|NA|TRBV28
CASSLEPARNEQYF
TGTGCCAGCAGCCTTGAACCCGCACGGAACGAGCAGTACTTC
>TRBJ2-4|NA|NA|TRBV7-8
CASSSDLNIQYF
TGTGCCAGCAGCTCCGATCTGAACATTCAGTACTTC
>TRBJ1-2|NA|few|TRBV27
CASSGPLDGYTF
TGTGCCAGCAGTGGACCTCTAGATGGCTACACCTTC
>TRBJ2-1|TRBD2|NA|TRBV5-4
CASSPPLGGSTNEQFF
TGTGCCAGCAGCCCGCCGTTGGGCGGGAGTACCAATGAGCAGTTCTTC
>TRBJ2-4|NA|few|TRBV7-2
CASSSLGGGLHDIQYF
TGTGCCAGCAGCTCTCTAGGAGGAGGGCTCCATGACATTCAGTACTTC
>TRBJ1-1|TRBD1|NA|TRBV29-1
CSVGVKRNRGVFSTEAFF
TGCAGCGTTGGGGTAAAGAGGAACAGGGGAGTATTTAGCACTGAAGCTTTCTTT
>TRBJ2-3|TRBD1|few|TRBV10-2
CASSFGQGVTQYF
TGCGCCAGCAGTTTCGGACAGGGGGTTACGCAGTATTTT
>TRBJ1-5|TRBD1|once|TRBV9
CASSVDPLGQEPQHF
TGTGCCAGCAGCGTAGACCCCCTGGGACAGGAGCCCCAGCATTTT
>TRBJ2-1|TRBD2|few|TRBV23-1
CASSQGTSPRGYNEQFF
TGCGCCAGCAGTCAAGGGACTAGCCCCCGGGGCTACAATGAGCAGTTCTTC
>TRBJ2-1|NA|NA|TRBV5-5
CASSSLTLRDNEQFF
TGTGCCAGCAGCTCTCTAACCCTCAGGGACAATGAGCAGTTCTTC
>TRBJ2-1|NA|few|TRBV5-6
CASSLWKKDYNEQFF
TGTGCCAGCAGCTTGTGGAAAAAGGATTACAATGAGCAGTTCTTC
>TRBJ2-1|TRBD2|few|TRBV5-5
CASSLNSGSLNEQFF
TGTGCCAGCAGCTTGAATAGCGGGAGCCTCAATGAGCAGTTCTTC
>TRBJ1-2|TRBD1|NA|TRBV11-2
CASSLEWTGRLLDYGYTF
TGTGCCAGCAGCTTAGAATGGACAGGGAGGTTGTTGGACTATGGCTACACCTTC